This TCR beta chain was obtained from a study of metastatic and nonmetastatic thyroid tumors. Whole-study context: Repertoire data that came from the blood and tumor or nodule tissue of malignant and benign thyroid patients were compared.

In its sample, this clone was seen many times. Its antigen is currently unknown. Patients had received no treatment of any kind before thyroid surgery. Germline V gene data show CDR1 as SEHNR and CDR2 as FQNEAQ (reference sequence). The CDR3 covers 12 residues. V gave up 2 bases and J gave up 7 bases, with 6 bases separating them. Via MiXCR, TCRdb re-called the PCR reads. The top ten hold under 5% of the sample, which has about 33,000 clones, around 15% seen once. Whole-study findings and limits: Malignant thyroid tumors reportedly had TCR beta diversity that was significantly higher than in benign nodules, in blood and tumor.

This chain uses TRBV7-9 with TRBJ1-5; the D is unclear. The source of this sequence is a female donor with papillary thyroid cancer or a benign thyroid nodule (not recorded which). Some clones in this sample may be carry-over from other donors' samples. The sequenced material came from blood. The CDR3 is CASSLNAQPQHF. Written as DNA, the CDR3 is TGTGCCAGCAGCTTAAATGCACAGCCCCAGCATTTT. The full variable domain, with the rest looked up from reference TRBV7-9 and TRBJ1-5, is DTGVSQNPRHKITKRGQNVTFRCDPISEHNRLYWYRQTLGQGPEFLTYFQNEAQLEKSRLLSDRFSAERPKGSFSTLEIQRTEQGDSAMYLCASSLNAQPQHFGDGTRLSIL.